This T cell receptor (beta chain) was sequenced during a study of blood T cell repertoires in COVID-19 (TCRdb year 2020). Looking at the study overall: Samples covering the acute and convalescent phases of COVID-19 were provided by collaborators in the United States, Italy and Spain. The sample metadata nearly always contained a de-identified subject ID, COVID-19 status, age in years and sex. Where available, HLA class I and class II types were obtained from metadata supplied by the sample provider rather than from assay-based typing. The material from the prospective study consisted of cDNA or gDNA derived from T cells, B-cell-depleted T cells, or PBMCs. Deeply sampled blood TCRbeta repertoires from subjects exposed to, actively infected with, or recovered from COVID-19 were included in the dataset. Samples came from the ongoing ImmuneRACE study (first 160 participants) plus 1,254 subjects from 6 global collaborators. The repertoires were made available in a free public database intended to serve as a resource for research on the immune response to SARS-CoV-2. Broad study findings and their caveats: The quantity of clinical and demographic metadata differed by source and by participant and was supplied without curation.

With respect to this clone: The specificity of this receptor is unknown. No much larger clonotype is one base removed from it; base qualities were not supplied.

The collaborating institutions used their own protocols to collect whole blood in K2EDTA tubes. For TCRbeta analysis, collaborators shipped samples as frozen whole blood, isolated PBMCs, or DNA extracted from either of those sample types. The immunoSEQ Assay, a bias-controlled multiplex PCR, was used to amplify TCRbeta CDR3 regions from genomic DNA. The study's own analysis went as follows. The number of nucleated cells in each sample was estimated from the amplification of reference gene primers within the assay. To quantify the absolute abundance of each unique TCRbeta CDR3 rearrangement, sequence reads were collapsed and filtered. For each sample, productive Simpson clonality was calculated as the square root of Simpson's diversity index over productive rearrangements. Entries here come from immuneACCESS through TCRdb and include only in-frame sequences with V and J called. Some clones fail to appear in such tables; in the studies checked, an unresolved V gene covers under half of the shortfall, and the cause of the remainder is unknown. That table furnishes V, J and clone size, whereas the DNA furnished D and trimming. The sample data list about 130,000 clones, and roughly four fifths of these were observed just once. Of the sample, about 9.9% falls within the top ten clones.

The sequencing sample was made of peripheral blood. The receptor was derived from a man aged 40-49 years with active or convalescent COVID-19.

CDR3 loop: CASSFAGGGYTF. The DNA is as follows: TGTGCCAGCAGTTTTGCGGGGGGAGGCTACACCTTC. This receptor chain uses TRBV27 and TRBJ1-2; a tentative D call is TRBD1 (5 bases match). The CDR1 and CDR2 encoded by the germline V gene (reference sequence) are MNHEY and SMNVEV. CDR3 length: 12 amino acids, cysteine to phenylalanine. The CDR3 DNA has 36 bases and is translated from base 1. V loses 3 bases, J loses 8 bases, and the germline ends lie 10 bases apart.